Listed below are T cell receptor beta chains from one sample, sequenced in a study of CD8+CD57+ T cells in acquired aplastic anemia. TCRdb used MiXCR to reprocess the reads, holding one entry per CDR3 protein. The sample contains under 500,000 distinct CDR3 sequences, around 32% of which appear only once. Sequencing used sorted CD4+, CD8+, or CD8+CD57+ T cells (not recorded which) from PBMCs. All receptors derive from a human donor with aplastic anemia. Each CDR3 is given with its conserved first and last residue. A D gene is named only where the DNA matches it firmly. Size values are once, few and many counts, or a class for expanded clones, and some rows have none.

TRBJ2-5,NA,TRBV5-6,NA,TGTGCCAGCAGTTATCCGGGACGGATTCAAGAGACCCAGTACTTC,CASSYPGRIQETQYF
TRBJ2-7,many,TRBV5-1,NA,TGCGCCAGCAGCCCGGGACTCGACCTCTACGAGCAGTACTTC,CASSPGLDLYEQYF
TRBJ2-7,NA,TRBV20-1,TRBD2,TGCAGAGGGACTAGCGGGACCTACGAGCAGTACTTC,CRGTSGTYEQYF
TRBJ1-2,NA,TRBV19,TRBD1,TGTGCCAGTAGTATACGGGACAGGGGGCTTGGCTACACCTTC,CASSIRDRGLGYTF
TRBJ2-3,NA,TRBV9,TRBD1,TGTGCCAGCAGCATAACAGGGGGCGCAGATACGCAGTATTTT,CASSITGGADTQYF
TRBJ2-2,many,TRBV25-1,NA,TGTGCCAGCAGGGGGACGGGGCGGAACACCGAGGAGCTGTTTTTT,CASRGTGRNTEELFF
TRBJ1-2,few,TRBV6-5,NA,TGTGCCAGCAGTTCTAGCCTTCGTGGGGGCGCCTATGGCTACACCTTC,CASSSSLRGGAYGYTF
TRBJ1-1,once,TRBV10-1,NA,TGCGCCAGCAGTGTGTCCTTAGGCGCTGAAGCTTTCTTT,CASSVSLGAEAFF
TRBJ2-7,NA,TRBV6-1,TRBD1,TGTGCCAGCGAGAGGGACAGGGGATACGAGCAGTACTTC,CASERDRGYEQYF
TRBJ1-1,few,TRBV9,NA,TGTGCCAGCAAACGGACAGACTACACTGAAGCTTTCTTT,CASKRTDYTEAFF
TRBJ2-1,many,TRBV7-2,NA,TGTGCCAGCATGGGGATACACAATGAGCAGTTCTTC,CASMGIHNEQFF
TRBJ1-1,few,TRBV12-3/TRBV12-4,NA,TGTGCCAGCAGTTCCCTCCGATGGGGGCAGAACACTGAAGCTTTCTTT,CASSSLRWGQNTEAFF
TRBJ2-2,NA,TRBV19,TRBD2,TGTGCCAGTAGTATTGGCGGGGGGGCCGGGGAGCTGTTTTTT,CASSIGGGAGELFF
TRBJ1-3,NA,TRBV19,TRBD1,TGTGCCAGTAGTACCCGGGACAGGGCTGGAAACACCATATATTTT,CASSTRDRAGNTIYF
TRBJ2-7,NA,TRBV24-1,NA,TGTGCAGCGGTACGGGGCAAGCCCAACGAGCAGTACTTC,CAAVRGKPNEQYF
TRBJ1-2,many,TRBV9,NA,TGTGCCAGCAGCGTAGCCGGGGGGCGCAACTATGGCTACACCTTC,CASSVAGGRNYGYTF
TRBJ2-5,NA,TRBV7-2,NA,TGTGCCAGCAGTCTTAGCTCAGGGACCCAGTACTTC,CASSLSSGTQYF
TRBJ1-5,few,TRBV18,NA,TGTGCCAGCTCACCTCCGTTGGGCACCAATCAGCCCCAGCATTTT,CASSPPLGTNQPQHF
TRBJ1-3,NA,TRBV7-2,NA,TGTGCGGGGAGCTTGCAGAGCTCTGGAAACACCATATATTTT,CAGSLQSSGNTIYF
TRBJ1-2,NA,TRBV7-2,TRBD1,TGTGCCAGCATACCGGGACAGTCTTATGGCTACACCTTC,CASIPGQSYGYTF
TRBJ1-1,NA,TRBV2,NA,TGTGCCAGCAGTGACGATGGATCTGAAGCTTTCTTT,CASSDDGSEAFF
TRBJ2-5,NA,TRBV11-3,NA,TGTGCCAGCAGCAACACATTGGAGACCCAGTACTTC,CASSNTLETQYF
TRBJ2-2,many,TRBV2,NA,TGTGCCAGCAGGTCGAACGGGGAGCTGTTTTTT,CASRSNGELFF
TRBJ1-2,NA,TRBV19,NA,TGTGCCAGTAGTATACGCGGGAACTATGGCTACACCTTC,CASSIRGNYGYTF
TRBJ1-2,many,TRBV7-2,NA,TGTGCCAGCAGCTCGGACATATCTAACTATGGCTACACCTTC,CASSSDISNYGYTF
TRBJ2-7,many,TRBV10-3,NA,TGTGCCATCTCGATAGGTAACTACGAGCAGTACTTC,CAISIGNYEQYF
TRBJ1-1,NA,TRBV7-9,TRBD1,TGTGCCAGCAGCCCTCAGACAGGGGGGAACACTGAAGCTTTCTTT,CASSPQTGGNTEAFF
TRBJ1-2,NA,TRBV20-1,TRBD1,TGCAGTGCTAGTGCAGGGGGCAACTATGGCTACACCTTC,CSASAGGNYGYTF
TRBJ2-7,many,TRBV19,TRBD1,TGTGCCAGTAGTTCCGGGACAGTAAGCTACGAGCAGTACTTC,CASSSGTVSYEQYF
TRBJ2-5,NA,TRBV7-3,TRBD1,TGTGCCAGCAGCTTAACGGGGGCACAGGGGAAGACCCAGTACTTC,CASSLTGAQGKTQYF